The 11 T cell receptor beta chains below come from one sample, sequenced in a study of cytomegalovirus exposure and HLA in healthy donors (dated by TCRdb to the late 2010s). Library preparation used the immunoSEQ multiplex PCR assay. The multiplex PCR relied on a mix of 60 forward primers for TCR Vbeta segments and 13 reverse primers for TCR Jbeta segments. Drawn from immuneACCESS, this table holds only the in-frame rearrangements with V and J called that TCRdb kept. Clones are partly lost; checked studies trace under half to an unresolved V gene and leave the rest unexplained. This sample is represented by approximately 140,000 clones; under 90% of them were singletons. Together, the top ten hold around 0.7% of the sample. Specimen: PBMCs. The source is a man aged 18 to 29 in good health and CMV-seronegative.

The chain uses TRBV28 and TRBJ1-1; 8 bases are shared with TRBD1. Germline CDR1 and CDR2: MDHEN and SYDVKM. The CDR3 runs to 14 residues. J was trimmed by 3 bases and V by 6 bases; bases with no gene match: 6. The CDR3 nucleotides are TGTGCCAGCAGCCCAACAGGGGGGTACACTGAAGCTTTCTTT. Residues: CASSPTGGYTEAFF.

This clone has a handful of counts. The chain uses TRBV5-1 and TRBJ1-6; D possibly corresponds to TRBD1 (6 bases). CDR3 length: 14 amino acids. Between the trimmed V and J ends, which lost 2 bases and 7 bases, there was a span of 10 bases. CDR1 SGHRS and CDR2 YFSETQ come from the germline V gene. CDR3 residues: CASSLRTVNSPLHF. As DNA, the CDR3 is TGCGCCAGCAGCTTACGGACAGTGAATTCACCCCTCCACTTT.

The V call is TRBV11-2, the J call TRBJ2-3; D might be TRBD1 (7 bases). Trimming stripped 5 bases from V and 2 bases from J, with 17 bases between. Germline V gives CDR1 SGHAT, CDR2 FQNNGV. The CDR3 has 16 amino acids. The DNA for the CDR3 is TGTGCCAGCAGCCCCACGACAGGGAGGCTCACAGATACGCAGTATTTT. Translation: CASSPTTGRLTDTQYF.

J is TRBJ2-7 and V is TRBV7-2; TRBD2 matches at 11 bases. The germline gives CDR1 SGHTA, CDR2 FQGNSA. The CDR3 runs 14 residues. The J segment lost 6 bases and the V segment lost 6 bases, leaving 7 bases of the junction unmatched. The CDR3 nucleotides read TGTGCCAGCAGACCAACTAGCGGGGGACGCGAGCAGTACTTC. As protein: CASRPTSGGREQYF.

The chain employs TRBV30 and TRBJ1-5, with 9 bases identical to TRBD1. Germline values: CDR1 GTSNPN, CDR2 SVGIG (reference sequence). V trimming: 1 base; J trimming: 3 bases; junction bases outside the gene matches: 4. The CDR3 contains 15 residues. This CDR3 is CAWSAGTGYNQPQHF. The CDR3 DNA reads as TGTGCCTGGAGTGCCGGGACAGGGTACAATCAGCCCCAGCATTTT.

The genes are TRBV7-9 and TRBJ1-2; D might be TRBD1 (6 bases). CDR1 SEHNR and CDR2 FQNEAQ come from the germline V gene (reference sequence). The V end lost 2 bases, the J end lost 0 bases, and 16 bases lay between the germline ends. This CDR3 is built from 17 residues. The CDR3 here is CASSLLQGRPANYGYTF. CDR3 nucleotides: TGTGCCAGCAGCTTACTACAGGGACGACCCGCTAACTATGGCTACACCTTC.

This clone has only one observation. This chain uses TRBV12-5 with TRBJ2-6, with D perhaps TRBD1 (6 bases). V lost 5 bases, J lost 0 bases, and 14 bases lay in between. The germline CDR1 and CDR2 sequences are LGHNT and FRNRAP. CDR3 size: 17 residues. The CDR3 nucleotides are TGTGCTAGTGGTCGGACAGTTAATCCCTCTGGGGCCAACGTCCTGACTTTC. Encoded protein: CASGRTVNPSGANVLTF.

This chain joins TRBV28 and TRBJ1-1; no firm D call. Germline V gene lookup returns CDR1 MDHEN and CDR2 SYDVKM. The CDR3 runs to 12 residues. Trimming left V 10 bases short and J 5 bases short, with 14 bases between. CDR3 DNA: TGTGCCACCCTCGGGTGGTATACTGAAGCTTTCTTT. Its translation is CATLGWYTEAFF.

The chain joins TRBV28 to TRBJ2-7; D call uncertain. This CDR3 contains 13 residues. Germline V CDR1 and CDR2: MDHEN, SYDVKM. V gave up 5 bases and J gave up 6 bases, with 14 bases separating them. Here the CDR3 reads CASSPAQITEQYF. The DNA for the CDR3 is TGTGCCAGCAGTCCCGCACAAATCACCGAGCAGTACTTC.

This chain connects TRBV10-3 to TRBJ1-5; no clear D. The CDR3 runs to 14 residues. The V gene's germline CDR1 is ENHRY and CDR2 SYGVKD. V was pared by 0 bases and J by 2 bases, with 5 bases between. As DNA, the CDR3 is TGTGCCATCAGTGAGTCTGAGGGCAATCAGCCCCAGCATTTT. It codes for CAISESEGNQPQHF.

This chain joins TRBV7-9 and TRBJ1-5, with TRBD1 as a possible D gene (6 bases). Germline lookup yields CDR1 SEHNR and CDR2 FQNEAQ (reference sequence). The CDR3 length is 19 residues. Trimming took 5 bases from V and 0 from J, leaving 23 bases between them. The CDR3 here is CASSTVSGTPSDSNQPQHF. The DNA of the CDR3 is TGTGCCAGCAGCACTGTTTCAGGGACACCTTCTGATAGCAATCAGCCCCAGCATTTT.